This entry concerns a single T cell receptor beta chain. This clonotype was seen repeatedly, ten times or more. Its antigen is still unknown. No much larger clone is present one base from it, and per-base qualities are unavailable. Libraries came from PCR. The listed sequencing device is Illumina HiSeq 4000. Bulk TCR libraries were made following a previously described method, with the TCR primers given in Table S5. The Qiagen AllPrep DNA/RNA kit was used to purify total RNA. Before any analysis, reads coming from multiple sequencing runs of the same library were combined into one pool. The published analysis was carried out like this. Only reads with exact TCR constant sequence were kept, trimmed to 150 nt, and grouped by their 12-nt molecular barcodes. Reads within each barcode group were sub-clustered using a 15% Levenshtein threshold, and quality-weighted consensus sequences were constructed for each RNA molecule. Non-functional sequences were excluded, and lower-count sequences lying one edit away from another sequence were also excluded. Barcode sub-clusters with fewer than 20% of the maximum read count were removed, based on fitting two negative binomial distributions. TCRdb cleaned the public reads at Q25 with fastp, built clones with MiXCR and kept in-frame beta chains. Here each entry gathers all rows of one CDR3 protein and keeps the most common genes and DNA. The V and J calls were determined by TCRdb, not by the authors. Within this sample are 250,000 to 400,000 distinct CDR3 sequences, with roughly 23% of them counted one time only. Clones ranked in the top ten supply roughly 0.86% of the sample.

The entry originates in a study of molecular identifiers for immune sequencing clone quantification (dated by TCRdb to between 2017 and 2018). In terms of the full investigation: For a replicate experiment, the RNA from either around 20,000 or 99,000 naive CD8 T cells was divided into five aliquots, and four of those aliquots went on to sequencing. This methods study used CD8 T cells to benchmark TCR RNA copy counting and molecular-identifier clustering-based TCR repertoire sequencing (MIDCIRS). What the research found in general, with its limitations: The naive libraries included spiked-in Jurkat TCR RNA (approximately 11 copies' worth), and this RNA is not part of the donor repertoire. Modeling gave about three recovered TCR RNA copies per cell versus roughly 10 by digital PCR, implying around 33% capture efficiency. In CMV-specific effector cells, clones with more than 20 RNA copies contained over 98% of molecules, whereas in naive cells such clones contained under 1% of molecules. Identical TCR molecules sharing a barcode could cause highly expanded clone sizes to be underestimated. When barcode sub-clustering was omitted, TCR diversity was inflated by chimeric consensus sequences, with chimeras reaching as high as 47%. Spiked-in Jurkat TCR RNA equivalent to a single cell was reported to be detectable even among one million naive CD8 T cells.

Libraries of naive CD8 T cells were built from approximately 20,000 to 980,000 sorted cells, with 10%, 30% or 50% of the purified RNA used. On a BD FACSAria II, naive CD8 T cells were FACS-sorted as CD8+CD4-CCR7+CD45RA+ and collected into RLT Plus buffer. More than 8 TCR copies' worth of Jurkat RNA were spiked into about 20,000-1,100,000 naive CD8 T cell samples to test detection sensitivity. Enrichment of CD8 T cells was performed with RosetteSep CD8+ T Cell Enrichment Cocktail and Ficoll-Paque, after which ACK red cell lysis was carried out. Trimming accounts for 4 bases at V and 3 bases at J, while the number of junction bases matched to no gene is 6. The CDR3 has 16 amino acids, counting the end cysteine and phenylalanine. Kept here is only the CDR3 DNA, which spans 48 bases and is read in frame from base 1. The germline V gene sets CDR1 to SGHDT and CDR2 to YYEEEE.

The V gene is TRBV5-6 and the J gene is TRBJ2-7; 14 central bases correspond to TRBD2. The sample taken for sequencing was naive CD8+ T cells from blood, with Jurkat cell RNA spiked in. What this sample's cell subset or site label stands for: FACS-sorted CD8+CD4-CCR7+CD45RA+ naive T cells. The source of this sequence is a human donor in good health. Some libraries in this study had Jurkat cell RNA spiked in. CDR3 protein: CASSRPGTSGGYEQYF. At the DNA level, the sequence is TGTGCCAGCAGCAGACCCGGGACTAGCGGGGGCTACGAGCAGTACTTC.